The rows below give T cell receptor beta chains drawn from one sample of a study of blood T cell repertoires in COVID-19. Using immunoSEQ multiplex PCR, the repertoire was profiled, and TCRdb retains in-frame clones only, with some absent. The table lists 150,000 to 200,000 clones, about 80% of them singletons, with 3% to 4% in the top ten. The sequenced material came from PBMCs or T cells enriched from blood (not recorded which). The receptor set was obtained from a woman aged 55-70 years who had recovered from COVID-19. Each CDR3 is given with its conserved first and last residue. D genes are given only for firm matches. The size entry is marked missing in some rows and otherwise reads once, few, many or a size class.

j_call v_call clone_size d_call cdr3_aa cdr3_nt
TRBJ2-7 TRBV18 NA TRBD1 CASSRTGGEEQYF TGTGCCAGCTCACGGACAGGGGGGGAAGAGCAGTACTTC
TRBJ2-7 TRBV7-8 NA NA CASSVSRVGEQYF TGTGCCAGCAGCGTTTCACGGGTCGGGGAGCAGTACTTC
TRBJ2-1 TRBV11-2 NA NA CASSSGTHNEQFF TGTGCCAGCAGCTCAGGGACTCACAATGAGCAGTTCTTC
TRBJ2-1 TRBV29-1 NA NA CSVELNNEQFF TGCAGCGTTGAGTTAAACAATGAGCAGTTCTTC
TRBJ2-5 TRBV4-1 NA TRBD1 CASSPDPGTGPWETQYF TGCGCCAGCAGCCCGGACCCTGGGACAGGACCTTGGGAGACCCAGTACTTC
TRBJ1-6 TRBV12-3/TRBV12-4 NA NA CASSLGGIALHF TGTGCCAGCAGTTTAGGCGGGATAGCCCTCCACTTT
TRBJ2-2 TRBV5-1 NA NA CASSLGAGRTGELFF TGCGCCAGCAGCTTGGGTGCAGGCCGGACCGGGGAGCTGTTTTTT
TRBJ1-2 TRBV23-1 NA NA CASSPKSGGSHGYTF TGCGCCAGCAGTCCTAAATCGGGAGGGAGCCATGGCTACACCTTC
TRBJ1-6 TRBV7-8 NA NA CASSLAWLNSPLHF TGTGCCAGCAGCTTAGCGTGGCTTAATTCACCCCTCCACTTT
TRBJ1-2 TRBV19 NA NA CASSTLGTRVYGYTF TGTGCCAGTAGTACGTTAGGGACACGAGTTTATGGCTACACCTTC
TRBJ2-2 TRBV11-2 NA TRBD2 CASSFRYASGNTGELFF TGTGCCAGCAGCTTTAGATATGCTAGCGGGAACACCGGGGAGCTGTTTTTT
TRBJ1-2 TRBV6-1 many NA CASSESNTLPSGGYTF TGTGCCAGCAGTGAATCTAATACCCTCCCCTCGGGTGGCTACACCTTC
TRBJ2-5 TRBV13 NA TRBD2 CASSLVGGVQETQYF TGTGCCAGCAGCTTAGTGGGGGGGGTCCAAGAGACCCAGTACTTC
TRBJ2-7 TRBV2 NA NA CASRDYDRLLYEQYF TGTGCCAGCAGGGATTATGACAGGCTCCTCTACGAGCAGTACTTC
TRBJ2-7 TRBV2 NA NA CASRTSYEQYF TGTGCCAGCAGGACATCCTACGAGCAGTACTTC
TRBJ1-5 TRBV24-1 NA NA CATSDSDSPGSKPQHF TGTGCCACCAGTGATTCCGACAGCCCCGGTTCTAAGCCCCAGCATTTT
TRBJ1-4 TRBV27 once TRBD1 CASSTRQGAGEKLFF TGTGCCAGCAGTACCCGACAGGGGGCGGGTGAAAAACTGTTTTTT